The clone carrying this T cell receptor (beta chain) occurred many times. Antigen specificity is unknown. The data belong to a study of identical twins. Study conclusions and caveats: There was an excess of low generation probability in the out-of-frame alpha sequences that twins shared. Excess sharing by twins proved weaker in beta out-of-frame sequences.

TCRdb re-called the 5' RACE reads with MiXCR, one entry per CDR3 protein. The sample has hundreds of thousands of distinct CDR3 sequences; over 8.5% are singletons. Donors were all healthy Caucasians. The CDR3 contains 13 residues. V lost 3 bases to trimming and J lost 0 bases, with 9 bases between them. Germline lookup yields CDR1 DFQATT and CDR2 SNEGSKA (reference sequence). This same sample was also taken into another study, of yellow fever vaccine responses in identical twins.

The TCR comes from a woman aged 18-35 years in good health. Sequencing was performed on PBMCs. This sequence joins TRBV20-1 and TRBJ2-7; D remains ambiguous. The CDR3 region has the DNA TGCAGTGCTAGTCGCTTGTCCTCCTACGAGCAGTACTTC. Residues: CSASRLSSYEQYF.